This T cell receptor beta chain came from a study of human T cells and chemical hapten exposure. MiXCR was run by TCRdb on the RACE reads, yielding one entry per CDR3 protein. The sample comprises about 160,000 distinct CDR3 sequences, 28% of which are singletons, and approximately 2.3% rests with the top ten. Documented time point: patch test 3, about 24 weeks after DPC sensitization. Treatment indicated: therapeutic diphenylcyclopropenone sensitization with weekly scalp DPC. In its sample, this clonotype was seen a few times. Germline lookup yields CDR1 SGHVS and CDR2 FQNEAQ. V lost 4 bases and J lost 5, with 9 bases in between. This CDR3 is 14 amino acids long.

The clonotype originates from a woman under 30 with alopecia areata. Some clones in this sample may be carry-over from other donors' samples. The chain combines TRBV7-8 with TRBJ1-6, with D perhaps TRBD1 (5 bases). The sample consisted of whole blood, taken in connection with sensitization to the hapten diphenylcyclopropenone (DPC). The CDR3 nucleotides read TGTGCCAGCAGCTCGGGACGGAATAATTCACCCCTCCACTTT. This encodes CASSSGRNNSPLHF. The entire variable domain, with the rest obtained from reference TRBV7-8 and TRBJ1-6, is as follows: GAGVSQSPRYKVAKRGQDVALRCDPISGHVSLFWYQQALGQGPEFLTYFQNEAQLDKSGLPSDRFFAERPEGSVSTLKIQRTQQEDSAVYLCASSSGRNNSPLHFGNGTRLTVT.